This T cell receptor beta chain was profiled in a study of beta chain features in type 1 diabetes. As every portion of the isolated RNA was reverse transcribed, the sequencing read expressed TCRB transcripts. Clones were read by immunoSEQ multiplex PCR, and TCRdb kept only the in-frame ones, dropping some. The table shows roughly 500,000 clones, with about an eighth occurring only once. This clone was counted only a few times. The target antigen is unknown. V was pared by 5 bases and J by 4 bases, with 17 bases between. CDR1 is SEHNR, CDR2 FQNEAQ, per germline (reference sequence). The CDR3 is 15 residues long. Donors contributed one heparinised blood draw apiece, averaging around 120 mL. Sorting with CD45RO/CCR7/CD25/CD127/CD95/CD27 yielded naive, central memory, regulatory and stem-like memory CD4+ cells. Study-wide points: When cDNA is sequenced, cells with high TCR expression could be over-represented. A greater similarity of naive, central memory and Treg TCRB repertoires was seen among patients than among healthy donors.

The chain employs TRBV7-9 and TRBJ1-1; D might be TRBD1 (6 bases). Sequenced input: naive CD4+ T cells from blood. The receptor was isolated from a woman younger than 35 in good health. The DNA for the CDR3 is TGTGCCAGCAGCCTCCCCGGGGGGGCCGGCACTGAAGCTTTCTTT. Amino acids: CASSLPGGAGTEAFF.